These 22 T cell receptor beta chains were sequenced from one sample in a study of Ad26.COV2.S vaccination and SARS-CoV-2 variants. Treatment specified: about 20 received Ad26.COV2.S at low or high dose, single or two shots; about 5 received placebo; per-sample allocation not given. Sampling happened 63 days after the first vaccine or placebo injection. The table came from immunoSEQ multiplex PCR; TCRdb's copy has only in-frame clones and leaves some out. The sample has 380,000 or so clones; 83% are singletons. This sample comprised peripheral blood, obtained in a trial of Ad26.COV2.S vaccine versus placebo. Receptor source: a person between 18 and 65 years old who received the Ad26.COV2.S COVID-19 vaccine or a placebo.

This clone was seen just once. In the same sample, other DNA sequences code for this CDR3. The chain employs TRBV5-1 and TRBJ2-3; D is unclear. Germline V gene lookup returns CDR1 SGHRS and CDR2 YFSETQ. Trimming removed 0 bases at V and 1 base at J, with 12 bases between. The CDR3 totals 16 residues. As DNA, the CDR3 is TGCGCCAGCAGCTTGGGGGCGGCCTGGGGCACAGATACGCAGTATTTT. Protein product: CASSLGAAWGTDTQYF.

The V and J genes are TRBV19 and TRBJ2-3, with 10 bases fitting TRBD2. CDR3 length equals 15 residues. CDR1 is LNHDA, CDR2 SQIVND, per germline (reference sequence). Germline trimming cut 5 bases from V and 1 base from J; bases unmatched to any gene: 3. CDR3 in DNA: TGTGCCAGTAGTCCTAGCGGGAGCGGCACAGATACGCAGTATTTT. It yields the protein CASSPSGSGTDTQYF.

The rearrangement uses TRBV19 and TRBJ1-2; 9 bases align to TRBD1. V was clipped by 5 bases and J by 7 bases; unmatched bases: 8. In germline, CDR1 is LNHDA, CDR2 SQIVND (reference sequence). CDR3 length: 14 residues. CDR3 DNA: TGTGCCAGTAGTCAACGGACAGGGGCCGGTGGCTACACCTTC. Translated: CASSQRTGAGGYTF.

The chain employs TRBV2 and TRBJ2-7; D perhaps matches TRBD2 (6 bases). CDR1 and CDR2 (germline): SNHLY, FYNNEI. With 2 bases removed from V and 3 bases from J, the gap between germline ends came to 11 bases. This CDR3 region has 14 residues. The chain's CDR3 is CASSEWGLNYEQYF. DNA for the CDR3: TGTGCCAGCAGTGAATGGGGACTTAACTACGAGCAGTACTTC. Combining the CDR3 with reference TRBV2 and TRBJ2-7 gives the whole variable domain EPEVTQTPSHQVTQMGQEVILRCVPISNHLYFYWYRQILGQKVEFLVSFYNNEISEKSEIFDDQFSVERPDGSNFTLKIRSTKLEDSAMYFCASSEWGLNYEQYFGPGTRLTVT.

This clone was observed a single time. For the CDR3, the DNA is TGCAGCGCCCTTCAGCCGGTGACCCAGTACTTC. Translation: CSALQPVTQYF. The chain has TRBV29-1 and TRBJ2-5; D gene ambiguous. This CDR3 contains 11 residues. V lost 7 bases and J 7 bases, leaving 13 bases between the germline ends. Germline V gene lookup returns CDR1 SQVTM and CDR2 ANQGSEA.

The gene calls are TRBV5-1 and TRBJ2-6; 10 bases align to TRBD1. The CDR3 extends over 20 amino acids. The V segment lost 0 bases and the J segment 0 bases; nucleotides outside the gene matches: 9. Germline V lookup: CDR1 SGHRS, CDR2 YFSETQ. The CDR3 nucleotides read TGCGCCAGCAGCTTGGATGTTTCGGGACAGGGGCTCTCTGGGGCCAACGTCCTGACTTTC. Residues: CASSLDVSGQGLSGANVLTF.

The chain combines TRBV5-4 with TRBJ1-2; maybe TRBD1 (5 bases). CDR3 length: 13 residues. With 2 bases removed from V and 8 bases from J, the gap between germline ends came to 13 bases. Germline V gene lookup returns CDR1 SGHNT and CDR2 YYREEE (reference sequence). CDR3 coding DNA: TGTGCCAGCAGCTTACTGGCAGGGAAGGGCTACACCTTC. This codes for CASSLLAGKGYTF.

The genes are TRBV10-2 and TRBJ2-3, with D possibly TRBD1 on 6 matching bases. Germline V gene data show CDR1 as WSHSY and CDR2 as SAAADI. Trimming left V 3 bases short and J 3 bases short, with 10 bases between. The CDR3 is 14 amino acids. The CDR3 is CASSEGTWTDTQYF. DNA for the CDR3: TGCGCCAGCAGTGAAGGGACATGGACAGATACGCAGTATTTT.

This clone was counted many times. The V and J genes are TRBV2 and TRBJ2-5, with D hard to call. The CDR3 is 13 residues long. V gave up 1 base and J gave up 1 base, with 4 bases separating them. CDR1 is SNHLY and CDR2 is FYNNEI in the germline V gene. Written as DNA, the CDR3 is TGTGCCAGCAGTGAAGGAATCCAAGAGACCCAGTACTTC. This gives the protein CASSEGIQETQYF.

This clone came up many times. The chain links TRBV29-1 to TRBJ1-2, with D perhaps matching TRBD1 (5 bases). V was pared by 0 bases and J by 4 bases, with 12 bases between. The CDR3 totals 14 residues. Germline V CDR1 and CDR2: SQVTM, ANQGSEA. CDR3 bases: TGCAGCGTTGAAGAGGATGAGGGGATCTATGGCTACACCTTC. Protein product: CSVEEDEGIYGYTF.

This clone was recorded once. The genes are TRBV3-1 (or the pseudogene TRBV3-2) and TRBJ2-7; TRBD1 matches 8 bases. The CDR3 extends over 13 amino acids. CDR1 is LGHDT, CDR2 YNNKEL, per germline (reference sequence). Losses at the gene ends were 10 bases for V and 9 bases for J; bases not matched to a gene: 14. The CDR3 here is CATGTGLAGWQYF. In nucleotides, the CDR3 is TGTGCCACCGGGACAGGATTGGCTGGGTGGCAGTACTTC.

The rearrangement links TRBV19 to TRBJ2-5; 8 bases fit TRBD1. The CDR3 totals 13 residues. In germline, CDR1 is LNHDA, CDR2 SQIVND (reference sequence). V shed 6 bases and J 6 bases; nucleotides not matched to a gene: 6. CDR3 loop: CASSGQGKKTQYF. As DNA, the CDR3 is TGTGCCAGTAGCGGACAGGGAAAAAAGACCCAGTACTTC.

This clone came up once. The chain is built from TRBV9 and TRBJ2-2, with D perhaps matching TRBD2 (6 bases). Germline CDR1 is SGDLS and CDR2 is YYNGEE. The CDR3 contains 15 residues. The ends were cut back, 1 base at V and 1 base at J, with 8 bases in the middle. DNA for the CDR3: TGTGCCAGCAGCGTAAGGGGAGGGAACACCGGGGAGCTGTTTTTT. As protein: CASSVRGGNTGELFF.

This chain connects TRBV12-3 or TRBV12-4 to TRBJ2-5, with unresolved D. The CDR3 consists of 11 residues. The germline V and J ends were trimmed by 6 bases and 5 bases, with 7 bases remaining between them. CDR3 sequence: CASSVGETQYF. The CDR3 coding sequence is TGTGCCAGCAGCGTAGGGGAGACCCAGTACTTC.

The chain is built from TRBV6-5 and TRBJ2-7; D not certain. The ends were cut back, 2 bases at V and 3 bases at J, with 8 bases in the middle. The CDR3 covers 13 residues. Germline V CDR1 and CDR2: MNHEY, SVGAGI. CDR3 residues: CASSYTLNYEQYF. CDR3 DNA: TGTGCCAGCAGTTACACCTTAAACTACGAGCAGTACTTC.

This sequence joins TRBV19 and TRBJ2-7, with 14 bases aligning to TRBD2. CDR3 length: 17 residues. V lost 4 bases, J lost 2 bases, and 7 bases stayed unmatched. The germline gives CDR1 LNHDA, CDR2 SQIVND (reference sequence). The CDR3 sequence: CASSTGLAGAATYEQYF. In DNA, the CDR3 is TGTGCCAGTAGTACGGGACTAGCGGGGGCCGCAACCTACGAGCAGTACTTC.

For the CDR3, the DNA is TGTGCCAGCAGTAATGGACTGACAGGGGGCAATCAGCCCCAGCATTTT. It yields the protein CASSNGLTGGNQPQHF. The J gene is TRBJ1-5, the V gene TRBV6-2 or TRBV6-3; 8 bases line up with TRBD1. CDR3 size: 16 residues. V lost 5 bases and J lost 2; bases outside the gene matches: 8. The germline CDR1 and CDR2 sequences are MNHEY and SVGEGT.

In regard to this clone: At the DNA level, this CDR3 is encoded by other sequences in the same sample as well. The chain employs TRBV6-2 or TRBV6-3 and TRBJ2-1; 12 bases map to TRBD2. The CDR3 spans 15 residues. The trim removed 0 bases at V and 7 bases at J, leaving 1 base unmatched. Germline V lookup: CDR1 MNHEY, CDR2 SVGEGT. The CDR3 DNA reads as TGTGCCAGCAGTTACTCACTAGCGGGGGGAAATGAGCAGTTCTTC. Protein: CASSYSLAGGNEQFF.

The gene calls are TRBV27 and TRBJ2-3; the D gene is possibly TRBD2 (7 bases). This CDR3 contains 15 residues. V lost 3 bases and J 6 bases, leaving 16 bases between the germline ends. Germline V lookup: CDR1 MNHEY, CDR2 SMNVEV (reference sequence). Here the CDR3 reads CASSFGGGERDTQYF. The CDR3 coding sequence is TGTGCCAGCAGTTTTGGGGGGGGCGAAAGGGATACGCAGTATTTT.

This clone appeared a single time. The gene calls are TRBV30 and TRBJ1-2; 9 bases agree with TRBD1. The V gene's germline CDR1 is GTSNPN and CDR2 SVGIG (reference sequence). The CDR3 sequence is 14 residues long. V lost 6 bases and J lost 7; bases outside the gene matches: 12. In DNA form, the CDR3 reads TGTGCCTGCCCCGGGACAGGGCTGTCTCTTGGCTACACCTTC. It encodes CACPGTGLSLGYTF.

For the CDR3, the DNA is TGTGCCAGCAGCTTGGCGGGACTACTCTACAATGAGCAGTTCTTC. Encoded protein: CASSLAGLLYNEQFF. The gene calls are TRBV7-2 and TRBJ2-1, with 7 bases lining up with TRBD2. The V and J ends lost 3 bases and 3 bases, in that order; junction bases with no gene match: 5. The CDR3 consists of 15 residues. Germline loops: CDR1 SGHTA, CDR2 FQGNSA.

The chain joins TRBV10-2 to TRBJ2-7; the D gene is possibly TRBD2 (6 bases). The germline V gene has CDR1 WSHSY and CDR2 SAAADI. Trimming stripped 0 bases from V and 4 bases from J, with 19 bases between. CDR3 length: 17 residues. The CDR3 sequence is CASSESMDYASSYEQYF. Here the CDR3 DNA reads TGCGCCAGCAGTGAGTCGATGGACTACGCCTCTTCGTACGAGCAGTACTTC.